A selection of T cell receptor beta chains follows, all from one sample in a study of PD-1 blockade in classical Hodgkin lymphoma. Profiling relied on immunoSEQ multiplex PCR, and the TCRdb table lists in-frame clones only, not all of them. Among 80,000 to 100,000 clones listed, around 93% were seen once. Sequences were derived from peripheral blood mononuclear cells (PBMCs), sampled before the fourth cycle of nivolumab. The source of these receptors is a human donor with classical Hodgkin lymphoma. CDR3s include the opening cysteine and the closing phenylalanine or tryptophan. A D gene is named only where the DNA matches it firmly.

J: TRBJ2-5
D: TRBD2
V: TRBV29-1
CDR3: CSVSPSGSLETQYF

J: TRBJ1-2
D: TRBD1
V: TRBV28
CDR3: CASSQTGRHGYTF

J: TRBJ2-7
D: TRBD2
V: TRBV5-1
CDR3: CASSLNGLAEQSSYEQYF

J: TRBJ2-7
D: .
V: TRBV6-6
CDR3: CASSGPRGAREQYF

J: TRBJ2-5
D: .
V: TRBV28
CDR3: CASSLLGGRGQGRRETQYF

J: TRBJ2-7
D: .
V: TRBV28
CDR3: CASSLRRTALGSYEQYF

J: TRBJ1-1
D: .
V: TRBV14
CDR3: CASSPNRVTPFEAFF

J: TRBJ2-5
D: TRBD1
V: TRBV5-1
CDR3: CASSLGQVQETQYF

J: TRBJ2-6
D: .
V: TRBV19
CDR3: CATHMDSGANVLTF

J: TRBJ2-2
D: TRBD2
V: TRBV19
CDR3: CASSMGGTGELFF

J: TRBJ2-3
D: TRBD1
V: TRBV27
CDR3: CASSTHRDRGRTDTQYF

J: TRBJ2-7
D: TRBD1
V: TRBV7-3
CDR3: CASSLGTGAGQYF

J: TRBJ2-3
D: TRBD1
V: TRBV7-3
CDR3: CASSSTGGAVLDTQYF

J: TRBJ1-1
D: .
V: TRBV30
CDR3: CAWRVEVFTEAFF

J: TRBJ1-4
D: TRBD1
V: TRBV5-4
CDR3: CASSSDRGLEKLFF

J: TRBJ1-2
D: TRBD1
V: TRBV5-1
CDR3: CASSRTGSNYGYTF

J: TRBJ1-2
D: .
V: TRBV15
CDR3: CATSRDTNYGYTF

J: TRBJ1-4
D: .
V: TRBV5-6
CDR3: CASSLYPVMGDEKLFF

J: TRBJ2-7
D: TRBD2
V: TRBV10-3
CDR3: CAISAGGIYEQYF

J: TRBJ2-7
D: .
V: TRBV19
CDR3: CASSAQGGYEQYF

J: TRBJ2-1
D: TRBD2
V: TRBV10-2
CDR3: CASTTSGYNEQFF

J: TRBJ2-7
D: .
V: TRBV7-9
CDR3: CASVGTSTYEQYF

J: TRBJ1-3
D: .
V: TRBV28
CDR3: CASRRWAGSGNTIYF

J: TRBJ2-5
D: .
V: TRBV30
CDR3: CAWSVRAGRETQYF

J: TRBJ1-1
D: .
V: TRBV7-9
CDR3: CASSSRGDRNTEAFF

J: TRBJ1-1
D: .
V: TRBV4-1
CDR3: CASSQAPGGKRGAFF

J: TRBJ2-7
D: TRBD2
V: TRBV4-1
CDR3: CASSQDGGLAGVYEQYF

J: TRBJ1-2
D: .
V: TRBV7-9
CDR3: CASSSGGYTF

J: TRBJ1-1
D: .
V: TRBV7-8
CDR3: CASSPTGGPTEAFF

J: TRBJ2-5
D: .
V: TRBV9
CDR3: CASSVDGGETQYF

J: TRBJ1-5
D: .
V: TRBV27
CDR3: CASSLSEGWQPQHF

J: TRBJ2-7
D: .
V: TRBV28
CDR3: CASSTASGEGQRQYF

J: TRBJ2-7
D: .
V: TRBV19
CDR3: CASREGTADPYEQYF

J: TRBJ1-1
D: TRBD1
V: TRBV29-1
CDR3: CSVDTGGGYAFF

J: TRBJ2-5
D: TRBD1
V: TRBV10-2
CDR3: CASWDRGYQETQYF

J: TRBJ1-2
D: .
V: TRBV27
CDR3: CASSLSRVEGYTF

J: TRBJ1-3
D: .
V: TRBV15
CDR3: CATSSLGNTIYF

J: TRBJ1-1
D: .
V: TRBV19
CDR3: CASSIGGVGAFF

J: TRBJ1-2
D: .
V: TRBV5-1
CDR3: CASSLFQGTNYGYTF

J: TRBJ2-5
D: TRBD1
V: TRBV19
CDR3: CATSSTGGVETQYF

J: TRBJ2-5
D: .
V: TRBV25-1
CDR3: CASRGGHLTSQETQYF

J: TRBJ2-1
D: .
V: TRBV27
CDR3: CASSSGASYNEQFF

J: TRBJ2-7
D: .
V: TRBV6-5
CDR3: CASGFSEQYF

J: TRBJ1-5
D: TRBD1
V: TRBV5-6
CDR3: CASSARDRAAQPQHF

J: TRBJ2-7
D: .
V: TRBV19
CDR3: CASSIAWTASSSYEQYF

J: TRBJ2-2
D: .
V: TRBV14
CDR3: CASSQVWQGYGELFF

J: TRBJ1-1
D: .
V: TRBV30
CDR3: CAWSEAGWDTEAFF

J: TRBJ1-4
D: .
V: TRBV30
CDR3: CAWSLSAGNNEKLFF

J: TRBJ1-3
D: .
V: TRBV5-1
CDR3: CASSLAQSSGNTIYF

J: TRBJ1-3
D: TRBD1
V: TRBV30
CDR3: CAWSVGGTGNTIYF

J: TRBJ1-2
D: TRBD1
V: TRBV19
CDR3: CASSIYPDRDEGYTF

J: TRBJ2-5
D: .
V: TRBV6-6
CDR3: CASSPAPGAQGETQYF

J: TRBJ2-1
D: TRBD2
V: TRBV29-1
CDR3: CSVDGSLAGDNEQFF

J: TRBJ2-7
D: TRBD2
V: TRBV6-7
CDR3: CASSYLAGKPFEQYF

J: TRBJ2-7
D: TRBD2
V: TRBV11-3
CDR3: CASSLASGRIYEQYF